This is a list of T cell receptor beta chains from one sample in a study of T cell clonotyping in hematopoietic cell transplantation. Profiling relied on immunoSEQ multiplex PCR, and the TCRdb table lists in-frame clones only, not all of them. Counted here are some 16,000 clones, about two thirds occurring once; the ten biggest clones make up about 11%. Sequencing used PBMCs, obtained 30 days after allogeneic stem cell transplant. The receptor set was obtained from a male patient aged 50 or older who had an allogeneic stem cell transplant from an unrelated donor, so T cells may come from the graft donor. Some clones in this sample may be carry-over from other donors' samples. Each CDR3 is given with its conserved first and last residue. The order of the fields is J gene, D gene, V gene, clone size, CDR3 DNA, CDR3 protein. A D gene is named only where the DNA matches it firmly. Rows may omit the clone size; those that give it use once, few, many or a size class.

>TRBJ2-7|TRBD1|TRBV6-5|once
TGTGCCAGCAGGCCGGGACAGGGGGGCTACGAGCAGTACTTC
CASRPGQGGYEQYF
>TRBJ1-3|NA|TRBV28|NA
TGTGCCAGCAGTCCCAATCGTGGCTCTGGAAACACCATATATTTT
CASSPNRGSGNTIYF
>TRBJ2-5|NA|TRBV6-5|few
TGTGCCAGCAGTTACGCGCGGGCGGAGACCCAGTACTTC
CASSYARAETQYF
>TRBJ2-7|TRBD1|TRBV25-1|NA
TGTGCCAGCAGTGGAGACAGGGCTAACTACGAGCAGTACTTC
CASSGDRANYEQYF
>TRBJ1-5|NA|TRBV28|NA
TGTGCCAGCGCACTGATCGGGGGTAACAATCAGCCCCAGCATTTT
CASALIGGNNQPQHF
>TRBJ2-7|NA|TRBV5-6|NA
TGTGCCAGCAGCTCCGGGACGGTGCCCTTCGGGGGCGAGCAGTACTTC
CASSSGTVPFGGEQYF
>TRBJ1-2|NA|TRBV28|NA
TGTGCCAGCAGCAGGACTTTCGGAGCGGGTGGCTACACCTTC
CASSRTFGAGGYTF
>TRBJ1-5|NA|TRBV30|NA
TGTGCCTTAGGGTCAGGGGTTAGCAATCAGCCCCAGCATTTT
CALGSGVSNQPQHF
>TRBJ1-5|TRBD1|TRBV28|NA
TGTGCCAGCAGTACCCTGGACAGGGGTGGGCAGCCCCAGCATTTT
CASSTLDRGGQPQHF
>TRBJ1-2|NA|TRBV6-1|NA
TGTGCCAGCAGTGAACTAGGCAGGGGCCTTACTAACTATGGCTACACCTTC
CASSELGRGLTNYGYTF
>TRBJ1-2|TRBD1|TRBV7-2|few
TGTGCCAGCAGCTCCGACAGGGGAGCCTATGGCTACACCTTC
CASSSDRGAYGYTF
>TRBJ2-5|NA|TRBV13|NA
TGTGCCAGCAGCTTCGGCCGGGTTCTCCAAGAGACCCAGTACTTC
CASSFGRVLQETQYF
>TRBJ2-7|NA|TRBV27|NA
TGTGCCAGCAGTTTCACCGTCTCCGACGAGCAGTACTTC
CASSFTVSDEQYF
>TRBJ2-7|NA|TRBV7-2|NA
TGTGCCAGCAGCCAGTCGCAGCCCTACGAGCAGTACTTC
CASSQSQPYEQYF
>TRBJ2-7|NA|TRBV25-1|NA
TGTGCCAGCAGTGACACGAGGGGCCCCTCGGGTGAGCAGTACTTC
CASSDTRGPSGEQYF
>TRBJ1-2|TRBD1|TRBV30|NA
TGTGCCTGGACCCCGACAGGGGGTTTCTATGGCTACACCTTC
CAWTPTGGFYGYTF
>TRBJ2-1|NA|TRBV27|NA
TGTGCCAGCAGTTTGGGGGGGCGGGAGCAGTTCTTC
CASSLGGREQFF
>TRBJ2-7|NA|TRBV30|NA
TGTGCGATACACGCGACTTACTACGAGCAGTACTTC
CAIHATYYEQYF
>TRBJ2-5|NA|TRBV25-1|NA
TGTGCCAGCAGTGAAATTGGGTCAGGGGAAGAGACCCAGTACTTC
CASSEIGSGEETQYF
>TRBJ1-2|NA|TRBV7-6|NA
TGTGCCAGCAGCTTAGGGTCGGTCAGATCCTATGGCTACACCTTC
CASSLGSVRSYGYTF
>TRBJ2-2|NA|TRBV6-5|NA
TGTGCCAGCAGTTACTCGATGGGTTCCGGGGAGCTGTTTTTT
CASSYSMGSGELFF
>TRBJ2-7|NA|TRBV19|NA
TGTGCCAGTAGTATACTGGGAGAACCCTACGAGCAGTACTTC
CASSILGEPYEQYF
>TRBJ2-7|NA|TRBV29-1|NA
TGCAGCGTTGAGAGCTCCTACGAGCAGTACTTC
CSVESSYEQYF
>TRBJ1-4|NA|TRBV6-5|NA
TGTGCCAGCAGTTACAGGCAGGGGCTGGAGAAACTGTTTTTT
CASSYRQGLEKLFF
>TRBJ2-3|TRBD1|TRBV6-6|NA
TGTGCCAGCAGTTACGGACAGGGGGCAACAGATACGCAGTATTTT
CASSYGQGATDTQYF
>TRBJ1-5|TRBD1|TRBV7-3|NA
TGTGCCAGCAGCCTGGGACAGAATCAGCCCCAGCATTTT
CASSLGQNQPQHF
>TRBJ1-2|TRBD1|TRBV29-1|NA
TGCAGCGTTGACTTGGGACAGGGGACTAACTATGGCTACACCTTC
CSVDLGQGTNYGYTF
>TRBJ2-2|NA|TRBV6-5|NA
TGTGCCAGCAGTTACACCCTCACCGGGGAGCTGTTTTTT
CASSYTLTGELFF
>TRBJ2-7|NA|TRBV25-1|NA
TGTGCCAGCAGTGGTATTAGCGGTCGAGGCTACGAGCAGTACTTC
CASSGISGRGYEQYF
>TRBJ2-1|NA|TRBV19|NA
TGTGCCAGTAGTAATGGGGCGGGTAGGACCTACAATGAGCAGTTCTTC
CASSNGAGRTYNEQFF
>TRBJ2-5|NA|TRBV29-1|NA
TGCGCCGGAGAGGGGGGGAAAGAGACCCAGTACTTC
CAGEGGKETQYF
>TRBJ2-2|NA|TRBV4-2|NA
TGTGCCAGCAGCCAAGAATGGTTAAACTCTCTGGGGGCCGGGGAGCTGTTTTTT
CASSQEWLNSLGAGELFF
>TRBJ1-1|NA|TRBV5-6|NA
TGTGCCAGCAGCCGCCCCCCAGGGGACACTGAAGCTTTCTTT
CASSRPPGDTEAFF
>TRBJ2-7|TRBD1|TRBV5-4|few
TGTGCCAGCAGCTTGGGGGACAGGGAGTTTGCCGAGCAGTACTTC
CASSLGDREFAEQYF
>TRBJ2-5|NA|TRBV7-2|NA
TGTGCCAGCAGCTTAGTATGGGTTTCAGAGACCCAGTACTTC
CASSLVWVSETQYF
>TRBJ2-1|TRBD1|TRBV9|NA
TGTGCCAGCAGCTCGGGACAGGGGATTTACAATGAGCAGTTCTTC
CASSSGQGIYNEQFF
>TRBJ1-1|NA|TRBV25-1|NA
TGTGCCAGCAGTTTCGCGGGGTCTGGCACTGAAGCTTTCTTT
CASSFAGSGTEAFF
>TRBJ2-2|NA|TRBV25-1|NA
TGTGCCAGCAGTGATCGCACCGGGGAGCTGTTTTTT
CASSDRTGELFF
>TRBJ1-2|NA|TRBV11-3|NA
TGTGCCAGCAGCACACAAACAGGCTATGGCTACACCTTC
CASSTQTGYGYTF
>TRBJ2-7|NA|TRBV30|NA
TGTGCCTGGAGTGTACGTGGGGGAAACTACGAGCAGTACTTC
CAWSVRGGNYEQYF
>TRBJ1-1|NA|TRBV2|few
TGTGCCGGCGGGGGGATGAACACTGAAGCTTTCTTT
CAGGGMNTEAFF
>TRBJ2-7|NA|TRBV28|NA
TGTGCCAGCAGCCTACCCCCAGGGCAATCCTACGAGCAGTACTTC
CASSLPPGQSYEQYF
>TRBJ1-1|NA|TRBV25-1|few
TGTGCCAGCAGTCCACGGGGTTACACTGAAGCTTTCTTT
CASSPRGYTEAFF
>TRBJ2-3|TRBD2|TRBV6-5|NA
TGTGCCAGCAGCTTAGCGGGGACTAGCACAGATACGCAGTATTTT
CASSLAGTSTDTQYF
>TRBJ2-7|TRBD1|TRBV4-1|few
TGCGCCAGCAGCCAGTGGACAGGGGACCTTTACGAGCAGTACTTC
CASSQWTGDLYEQYF
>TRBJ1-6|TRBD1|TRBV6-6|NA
TGTGCCAGCAGTTATGAGGGGGCATTAAATTCACCCCTCCACTTT
CASSYEGALNSPLHF
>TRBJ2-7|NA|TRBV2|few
TGTGCCAGCAGTGATTACGAGCAGTACTTC
CASSDYEQYF
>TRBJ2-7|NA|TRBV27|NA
TGTGCCAGCGGACCTCGGATAAGGGACACAATGGCCTACGAGCAGTACTTC
CASGPRIRDTMAYEQYF
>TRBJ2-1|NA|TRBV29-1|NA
TGCAGCGTTGAACAGGTGGGCAATGAGCAGTTCTTC
CSVEQVGNEQFF
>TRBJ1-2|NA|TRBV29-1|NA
TGCAGCGTCCTATACTGGGGTGGCTACACCTTC
CSVLYWGGYTF
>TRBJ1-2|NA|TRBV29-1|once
TGCAGCGCTGAGAGGGACAATACCATTGGCTACACCTTC
CSAERDNTIGYTF
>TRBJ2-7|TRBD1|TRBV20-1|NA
TGCTCGGGACAGGGTCCCTACGAGCAGTACTTC
CSGQGPYEQYF